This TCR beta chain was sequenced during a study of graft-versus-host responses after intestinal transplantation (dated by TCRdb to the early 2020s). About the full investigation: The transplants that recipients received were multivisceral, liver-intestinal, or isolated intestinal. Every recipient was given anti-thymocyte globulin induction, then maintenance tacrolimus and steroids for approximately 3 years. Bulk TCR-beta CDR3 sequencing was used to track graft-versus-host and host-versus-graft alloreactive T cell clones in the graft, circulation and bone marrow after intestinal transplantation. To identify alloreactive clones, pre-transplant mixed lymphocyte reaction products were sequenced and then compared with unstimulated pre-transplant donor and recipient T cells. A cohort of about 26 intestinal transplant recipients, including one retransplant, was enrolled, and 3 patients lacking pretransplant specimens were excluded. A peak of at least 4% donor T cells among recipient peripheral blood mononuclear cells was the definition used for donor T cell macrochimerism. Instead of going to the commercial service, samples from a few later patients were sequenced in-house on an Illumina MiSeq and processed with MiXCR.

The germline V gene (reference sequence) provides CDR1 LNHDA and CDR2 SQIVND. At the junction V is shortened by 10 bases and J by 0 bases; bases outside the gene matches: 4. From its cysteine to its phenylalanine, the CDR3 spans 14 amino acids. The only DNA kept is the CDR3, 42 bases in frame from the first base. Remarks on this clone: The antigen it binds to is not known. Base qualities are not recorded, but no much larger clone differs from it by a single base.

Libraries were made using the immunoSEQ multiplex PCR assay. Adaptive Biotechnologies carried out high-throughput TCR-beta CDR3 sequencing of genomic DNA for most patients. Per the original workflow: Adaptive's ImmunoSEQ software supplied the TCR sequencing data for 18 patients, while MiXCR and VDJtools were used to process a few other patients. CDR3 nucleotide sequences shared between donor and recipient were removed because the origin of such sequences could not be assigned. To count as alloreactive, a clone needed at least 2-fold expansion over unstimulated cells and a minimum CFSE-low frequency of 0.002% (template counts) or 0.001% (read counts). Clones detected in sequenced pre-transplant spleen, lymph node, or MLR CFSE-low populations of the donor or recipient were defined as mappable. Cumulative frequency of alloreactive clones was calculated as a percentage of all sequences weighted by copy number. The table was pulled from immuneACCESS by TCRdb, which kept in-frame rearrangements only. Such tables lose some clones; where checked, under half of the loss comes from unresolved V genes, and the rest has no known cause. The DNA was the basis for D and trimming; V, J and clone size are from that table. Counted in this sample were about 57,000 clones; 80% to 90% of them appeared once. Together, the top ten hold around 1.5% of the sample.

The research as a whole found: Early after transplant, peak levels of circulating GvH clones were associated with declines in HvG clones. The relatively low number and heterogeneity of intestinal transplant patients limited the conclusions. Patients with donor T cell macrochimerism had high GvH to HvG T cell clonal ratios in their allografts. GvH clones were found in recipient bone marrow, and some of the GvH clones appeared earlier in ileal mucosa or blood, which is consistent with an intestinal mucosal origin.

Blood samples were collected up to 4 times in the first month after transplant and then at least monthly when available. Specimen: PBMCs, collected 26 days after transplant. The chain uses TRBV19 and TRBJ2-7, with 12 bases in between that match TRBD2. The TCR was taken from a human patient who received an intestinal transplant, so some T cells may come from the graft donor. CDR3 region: CATTSGGSSYEQYF. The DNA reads TGTGCCACTACTAGCGGGGGGAGCTCCTACGAGCAGTACTTC.